The rows below give T cell receptor beta chains drawn from one sample of a study of tumor-infiltrating lymphocytes in primary liver carcinoma. TCRdb re-analysed the multiplex PCR reads in MiXCR, keeping a single row per CDR3 protein. The sample holds 75,000 to 80,000 distinct CDR3 sequences, about three quarters seen once. Sequenced material: tumor-adjacent normal liver tissue. These receptors all come from a man between 35 and 55 years old with primary liver carcinoma and hepatitis B virus infection. The CDR3 runs from the conserved cysteine through the conserved F or W. A D gene is named only where the DNA matches it firmly. Clone size appears in some rows only: once, few, many, or a class for an expanded clone.

size	V	D	J	CDR3	DNA
-	TRBV29-1	-	TRBJ2-7	CSVASGWEMPYEQYF	TGCAGCGTTGCCAGTGGATGGGAGATGCCCTACGAGCAGTACTTC
-	TRBV11-2	-	TRBJ1-1	CASSPGAGWNTEAFF	TGTGCCAGCAGCCCGGGCGCAGGGTGGAACACTGAAGCATTCTTC
few	TRBV11-1	-	TRBJ2-7	CASRSDSYEQYF	TGTGCCAGCCGCTCCGACAGCTACGAGCAGTACTTC
-	TRBV5-4	-	TRBJ1-5	CARSGLAGGRPDTQHF	TGTGCCAGGAGCGGTCTAGCGGGAGGGCGCCCAGATACGCAGCATTTT
-	TRBV4-3	TRBD2	TRBJ2-5	CASSQAASGKTGETQYF	TGTGCCAGCAGCCAAGCGGCTAGCGGGAAGACTGGTGAGACCCAGTACTTC
-	TRBV9	-	TRBJ2-7	CASSASVSFGTFYEQNF	TGTGCCAGCAGCGCGTCAGTTTCTTTCGGAACCTTCTACGAGCAGAACTTC
-	TRBV7-9	-	TRBJ2-2	CASSFTTGELFF	TGTGCCAGCAGCTTTACGACCGGGGAGCTGTTTTTT
-	TRBV6-1	-	TRBJ2-3	CASSEGGSMDTQYF	TGTGCCAGCAGTGAAGGGGGGAGCATGGATACGCAGTATTTT
-	TRBV2	TRBD2	TRBJ2-3	CTSSGTSGRNTQYF	TGTACCAGCAGTGGGACTAGCGGGCGAAATACGCAATATTTT
-	TRBV11-2	-	TRBJ2-1	CASSLYRLIIEQFF	TGTGCCAGCAGCTTATACCGACTAATTATTGAACAGTTCTTC
-	TRBV10-2	TRBD1	TRBJ2-2	CASCLQGGLTVELFF	TGCGCCAGCTGTCTACAGGGGGGCCTCACCGTGGAGCTGTTTTTT
few	TRBV4-3	-	TRBJ1-1	CASSQFSYGEAFF	TGTGCCAGCAGCCAATTCTCCTATGGTGAAGCTTTCTTT
-	TRBV6-6	-	TRBJ2-2	CASAPRGWVTDKKELFF	TGTGCCAGCGCTCCAAGAGGTTGGGTCACGGACAAGAAGGAGCTGTTTTTT
medium-sized	TRBV6-2/TRBV6-3	-	TRBJ2-7	CASSFMQYYEQYF	TGTGCCAGCAGTTTCATGCAGTACTACGAGCAGTACTTC
many	TRBV24-1	-	TRBJ1-5	CATSPGNNQPQHF	TGTGCCACCAGTCCAGGGAACAATCAGCCCCAGCATTTT
many	TRBV6-6	TRBD1	TRBJ1-4	CASSYLGQANEKLFF	TGTGCCAGCAGTTACTTGGGACAGGCTAATGAAAAACTGTTTTTT
-	TRBV6-6	-	TRBJ2-7	CASGPTNGGYEQYF	TGTGCCAGCGGTCCGACTAACGGAGGGTACGAGCAGTACTTC
-	TRBV11-2	TRBD2	TRBJ2-5	CASSLDTWSSGRGEAQYF	TGTGCCAGCAGCCTAGATACGTGGTCTAGCGGGAGAGGAGAGGCCCAGTACTTC
-	TRBV29-1	-	TRBJ1-1	CSVAQGNTEVFF	-
-	TRBV11-2	TRBD2	TRBJ2-2	CASSSRTSHTGELFF	TGTGCCAGTAGCTCCAGGACTAGCCACACCGGGGAGCTGTTTTTT
once	TRBV12-3/TRBV12-4	TRBD1	TRBJ2-7	CASSPQGINPYEQYF	TGTGCTAGCAGTCCACAGGGGATTAACCCCTACGAGCAGTACTTC